Shown below are 2 T cell receptor beta chains from a single sample sequenced in a study of CD8 T cells in Susac syndrome. An input of about 0.5 to 1 ug of RNA was subjected to reverse transcription using random hexamers. TCRdb re-derived calls from the immunoSEQ multiplex PCR reads in MiXCR, one entry per CDR3 protein. The sample gives more than 75,000 distinct CDR3 sequences, around 94% of which show up once; 0.26% is in the top ten. Sequencing was carried out using CD8+ T cells from PBMCs. The receptors were gathered from a human donor in good health.

The sample holds one count of this clonotype. At one of its ends the junction is not consistent with the germline gene, which may arise from a read error. V usage is TRBV7-7 and J usage is TRBJ2-1; 14 bases line up with TRBD2. The CDR3 runs 15 residues. The germline V gene has CDR1 SSHAT and CDR2 FNYEAQ (reference sequence). CDR3: CASSLGTSGSHEQFF. DNA of the CDR3: TGTGCTAGCAGCTTAGGGACTAGCGGGAGTCATGAGCAGTTCTTC. Full variable domain (rest looked up from reference TRBV7-7 and TRBJ2-1): GAGVSQSPRYKVTKRGQDVTLRCDPISSHATLYWYQQALGQGPEFLTYFNYEAQPDKSGLPSDRFSAERPEGSISTLTIQRTEQRDSAMYRCASSLGTSGSHEQFFGPGTRLTVL.

The chain is built from TRBV7-6 and TRBJ2-1, with TRBD2 identical over 9 bases. The trim removed 5 bases at V and 9 bases at J, leaving 11 bases unmatched. The germline CDR1 and CDR2 sequences are SGHVS and FNYEAQ. This CDR3 region has 15 residues. The CDR3 protein is CASSPRVAGEVEQFF. The DNA of the CDR3 is TGTGCCAGCAGCCCTAGAGTAGCGGGGGAGGTTGAGCAGTTCTTC.